What follows are 19 T cell receptor beta chains derived from one specimen sequenced in a study of blood T cell repertoires in COVID-19. Sequencing used immunoSEQ multiplex PCR; TCRdb keeps in-frame clones, though not all of them. The top ten clones hold 1% to 1.5% of a sample with a few hundred thousand clones, around four fifths of them seen once. Sequences were obtained from peripheral blood. These receptors were collected from a woman in her 50s with acute or convalescent COVID-19.

This clone was counted ten times or more. The genes are TRBV10-3 and TRBJ2-1, with TRBD1 matching over 7 bases. Trimming at V came to 6 bases and at J to 5 bases, leaving 7 bases not matched to a gene. Germline CDR1 is ENHRY and CDR2 is SYGVKD. The CDR3 contains 14 residues. The CDR3 DNA reads TGTGCCATCAGAACCGACAGGGCGGACAATGAGCAGTTCTTC. Amino acids: CAIRTDRADNEQFF.

J is TRBJ1-5 and V is TRBV7-2; unclear D gene. Germline-derived CDR1 and CDR2 are SGHTA and FQGNSA. The CDR3 covers 16 residues. The V end was cut by 2 bases, the J end by 1 base, with 12 bases between. The CDR3, as DNA: TGTGCCAGCAGCTTACTCGGGGATGCAAGCAATCAGCCCCAGCATTTT. Translation gives CASSLLGDASNQPQHF.

The genes are TRBV7-9 and TRBJ2-2; D is uncertain. V gave up 2 bases and J gave up 2 bases, with 3 bases separating them. Germline CDR1 SEHNR, CDR2 FQNEAQ (reference sequence). The CDR3 loop spans 13 amino acids. The DNA of the CDR3 is TGTGCCAGCAGCTTATTAAACACCGGGGAGCTGTTTTTT. This translates into CASSLLNTGELFF. The whole variable domain, filled in from reference TRBV7-9 and TRBJ2-2, reads DTGVSQNPRHKITKRGQNVTFRCDPISEHNRLYWYRQTLGQGPEFLTYFQNEAQLEKSRLLSDRFSAERPKGSFSTLEIQRTEQGDSAMYLCASSLLNTGELFFGEGSRLTVL.

The chain has TRBV28 and TRBJ2-3, with TRBD1 matching over 9 bases. The CDR3 runs 18 residues. Germline loops: CDR1 MDHEN, CDR2 SYDVKM. With V trimmed by 3 bases and J by 3 bases, 13 bases remained unmatched. The CDR3: CASSFSGTGGAGTDTQYF. The CDR3 DNA sequence: TGTGCCAGCAGTTTTTCCGGAACAGGGGGCGCGGGGACAGATACGCAGTATTTT.

The CDR3 reads CASSLSGGNSPLHF. In nucleotides, the CDR3 is TGTGCCAGCAGCTTAAGCGGGGGGAATTCACCCCTCCACTTT. V gene TRBV7-9 combines with J gene TRBJ1-6, with D perhaps TRBD1 (5 bases). The length of the CDR3 is 14 residues. V shed 2 bases and J shed 7 bases, with 9 bases lying between them. Germline V gene sequence: CDR1 SEHNR, CDR2 FQNEAQ (reference sequence). The full variable domain, completed using reference TRBV7-9 and TRBJ1-6, is DTGVSQNPRHKITKRGQNVTFRCDPISEHNRLYWYRQTLGQGPEFLTYFQNEAQLEKSRLLSDRFSAERPKGSFSTLEIQRTEQGDSAMYLCASSLSGGNSPLHFGNGTRLTVT.

The chain couples TRBV4-2 to TRBJ1-1; 10 bases agree with TRBD1. In germline, CDR1 is LGHNA, CDR2 YNFKEQ. V dropped 5 bases and J dropped 4; count of bases not matched to a gene: 7. The CDR3 consists of 15 residues. CDR3 coding DNA: TGTGCCAGCAGCTCACGGGACAGGGGTAGCACTGAAGCTTTCTTT. It yields the protein CASSSRDRGSTEAFF.

The J gene is TRBJ2-1, the V gene TRBV19; 7 bases are a match to TRBD2. Germline assignment: CDR1 LNHDA and CDR2 SQIVND (reference sequence). J was trimmed by 10 bases and V by 7 bases; bases with no gene match: 10. This CDR3 contains 13 residues. The CDR3 protein is CASIESGKSEQFF. CDR3 nucleotides: TGTGCCAGTATAGAGAGCGGGAAGTCCGAGCAGTTCTTC.

CDR3 sequence reads: CASSGGESETQYF. CDR3 sequence (DNA): TGTGCCAGTAGCGGGGGGGAAAGTGAGACCCAGTACTTC. V usage is TRBV6-5 and J usage is TRBJ2-5; TRBD2 aligns across 11 bases. This CDR3 is built from 13 residues. Germline CDR1 is MNHEY and CDR2 is SVGAGI. After removal of 9 bases from V and 5 bases from J, the junction contained 5 bases not matched to a gene.

This rearrangement joins TRBV3-1 (or the pseudogene TRBV3-2) to TRBJ1-5; 10 bases align to TRBD1. Losses at the gene ends were 2 bases for V and 4 bases for J; bases not matched to a gene: 2. The CDR3 spans 15 residues. Germline CDR1 and CDR2: LGHDT and YNNKEL (reference sequence). CDR3: CASSQLDRGNQPQHF. The CDR3 bases are TGTGCCAGCAGCCAATTGGACAGGGGGAATCAGCCCCAGCATTTT.

This sequence joins TRBV6-5 and TRBJ2-1, with 10 bases identical to TRBD2. There are 15 residues in the CDR3. Trimming cost V 6 bases and J 3 bases; bases outside gene matches: 5. Germline CDR1 and CDR2: MNHEY and SVGAGI. For the CDR3, the DNA is TGTGCCAGCAGGGGTAGCGGGGGGTTCTACAATGAGCAGTTCTTC. Its protein product is CASRGSGGFYNEQFF.

V usage is TRBV6-5 and J usage is TRBJ2-7, with D tentatively TRBD2 (5 bases). The germline gives CDR1 MNHEY, CDR2 SVGAGI. The CDR3 is 11 residues long. Trimming took off 5 bases at V and 4 bases at J, with 6 bases between the two ends. CDR3 bases: TGTGCCAGCAGTACTAGTTACGAGCAGTACTTC. Protein sequence: CASSTSYEQYF.

The chain has TRBV11-2 and TRBJ2-1, with TRBD1 identical over 8 bases. Germline V CDR1 and CDR2: SGHAT, FQNNGV. This CDR3 region has 13 residues. Losses at the gene ends were 5 bases for V and 7 bases for J; bases not matched to a gene: 4. This CDR3 reads CASSPQGANEQFF. CDR3 nucleotides: TGTGCCAGCAGCCCCCAGGGGGCAAATGAGCAGTTCTTC. Combining the CDR3 with reference TRBV11-2 and TRBJ2-1 gives the whole variable domain EAGVAQSPRYKIIEKRQSVAFWCNPISGHATLYWYQQILGQGPKLLIQFQNNGVVDDSQLPKDRFSAERLKGVDSTLKIQPAKLEDSAVYLCASSPQGANEQFFGPGTRLTVL.

The rearrangement joins TRBV6-5 to TRBJ1-3; 7 nucleotides agree with TRBD1. CDR3 length: 15 residues. V shed 5 bases, J shed 1 base, and the junction held 5 bases outside the gene matches. Germline V CDR1 and CDR2: MNHEY, SVGAGI. The CDR3 here is CASSRGGESGNTIYF. The CDR3 DNA sequence: TGTGCCAGCAGTCGAGGGGGCGAGTCTGGAAACACCATATATTTT.

This chain uses TRBV7-9 with TRBJ1-1, with 10 bases aligning to TRBD1. Germline CDR1 SEHNR, CDR2 FQNEAQ (reference sequence). With V trimmed by 1 base and J by 9 bases, 5 bases remained unmatched. CDR3 length equals 14 residues. This chain's CDR3 is CASSLVGDRGKAFF. In DNA, the CDR3 is TGTGCCAGCAGCTTAGTAGGGGACAGGGGAAAAGCTTTCTTT.

This clone occurred once. The chain recombines TRBV5-1 with TRBJ1-1; 9 bases are shared with TRBD1. This CDR3 has 16 residues. The junction had 9 bases not matched to a gene; V was cut back by 2 bases and J by 4 bases. CDR1 and CDR2 from the germline V gene are SGHRS and YFSETQ. The CDR3 spells CASSLSGTGFGTEAFF. The DNA of the CDR3 is TGCGCCAGCAGCTTATCCGGGACAGGGTTCGGCACTGAAGCTTTCTTT.

The chain combines TRBV30 with TRBJ1-2, with D uncertain. The CDR3 extends over 14 amino acids. The V gene lost 0 bases and the J gene lost 5 bases, with 13 bases spanning the gap. CDR1 is GTSNPN and CDR2 is SVGIG in the germline V gene (reference sequence). The CDR3 DNA reads as TGTGCCTGGAGTGTCTTTGGACTGACTTATGGCTACACCTTC. Residues: CAWSVFGLTYGYTF.

The rearrangement links TRBV6-5 to TRBJ1-2; weak D call: TRBD1 (6 bases). Germline CDR1 reads MNHEY; CDR2 reads SVGAGI. The ends were cut back, 11 bases at V and 3 bases at J, with 13 bases in the middle. The CDR3 runs 12 residues. The CDR3 coding sequence is TGTGCCGCACAGGGATCAGACTATGGCTACACCTTC. Translation gives CAAQGSDYGYTF.

The genes are TRBV3-1 (or the pseudogene TRBV3-2) and TRBJ2-3; possible D gene TRBD2, 5 bases. V gave up 2 bases and J gave up 0 bases, with 9 bases separating them. The germline V gene encodes CDR1 LGHDT and CDR2 YNNKEL (reference sequence). The CDR3 has 15 amino acids. CDR3 sequence reads: CASSQWTSSTDTQYF. The CDR3 nucleotides are TGTGCCAGCAGCCAATGGACTTCTAGCACAGATACGCAGTATTTT.

The chain uses TRBV11-2 and TRBJ1-6; tentatively, D is TRBD1 (5 bases). The CDR3 length is 14 residues. Germline V gives CDR1 SGHAT, CDR2 FQNNGV. Trimming took off 5 bases at V and 3 bases at J, with 8 bases between the two ends. The DNA of the CDR3 is TGTGCCAGCAGCGGGGGGATCTATAATTCACCCCTCCACTTT. It specifies CASSGGIYNSPLHF.